A selection of T cell receptor beta chains follows, all from one sample in a study of CD8+CD57+ T cells in acquired aplastic anemia. TCRdb re-called the reads through MiXCR, storing one row per CDR3 protein. The sample lists about 160,000 distinct CDR3 sequences; around 48% were seen once. The sample taken for sequencing was sorted CD4+, CD8+, or CD8+CD57+ T cells (not recorded which) from PBMCs. The receptors derive from a human donor with aplastic anemia. Both conserved end residues are part of each CDR3. The order of the fields is clone size, D gene, J gene, V gene, CDR3 protein, CDR3 DNA. The D gene is left open where the match is weak. A clone size is listed for some rows: how often the clone was seen (once, few, many), or a class if it is expanded.

clone size: .
D gene: .
J gene: TRBJ2-7
V gene: TRBV10-3
CDR3 protein: CASNRGYEQYF
CDR3 DNA: TGTGCCAGCAATCGGGGCTACGAGCAGTACTTC

clone size: many
D gene: TRBD1
J gene: TRBJ1-2
V gene: TRBV9
CDR3 protein: CASSGGTGFYGYTF
CDR3 DNA: TGTGCCAGCAGCGGTGGGACAGGCTTTTATGGCTACACCTTC

clone size: .
D gene: TRBD2
J gene: TRBJ2-1
V gene: TRBV24-1
CDR3 protein: CATSENGRAVNEQFF
CDR3 DNA: TGTGCCACCAGTGAAAATGGGAGGGCCGTCAATGAGCAGTTCTTC

clone size: .
D gene: TRBD1
J gene: TRBJ2-1
V gene: TRBV15
CDR3 protein: CATSRAGQGGSYNEQFF
CDR3 DNA: TGTGCCACCAGCAGGGCCGGACAGGGAGGTTCCTACAATGAGCAGTTCTTC

clone size: .
D gene: TRBD1
J gene: TRBJ2-5
V gene: TRBV6-2/TRBV6-3
CDR3 protein: CASGYGVDLVGQALQEETQYF
CDR3 DNA: TGTGCCAGCGGTTATGGGGTTGATTTGGTTGGACAGGCTCTTCAGGAAGAGACCCAGTACTTC

clone size: .
D gene: TRBD2
J gene: TRBJ2-1
V gene: TRBV27
CDR3 protein: CASSLIATSALGEQFF
CDR3 DNA: TGTGCCAGCAGTTTAATAGCTACTAGCGCCCTCGGTGAGCAGTTCTTC

clone size: .
D gene: .
J gene: TRBJ1-2
V gene: TRBV29-1
CDR3 protein: CSVVGRSYGYTF
CDR3 DNA: TGCAGCGTTGTCGGGCGGTCCTATGGCTACACCTTC

clone size: .
D gene: .
J gene: TRBJ1-1
V gene: TRBV10-3
CDR3 protein: CATIGQTAEAFF
CDR3 DNA: TGTGCCACCATTGGACAGACGGCTGAAGCTTTCTTT

clone size: .
D gene: .
J gene: TRBJ2-5
V gene: TRBV20-1
CDR3 protein: CSAREPGWGDETQYF
CDR3 DNA: TGCAGTGCGCGAGAGCCGGGCTGGGGGGACGAGACCCAGTACTTC

clone size: many
D gene: .
J gene: TRBJ2-7
V gene: TRBV5-5
CDR3 protein: CASSLGGNGYEQYF
CDR3 DNA: TGTGCCAGCAGCTTGGGAGGAAATGGCTACGAGCAGTACTTC

clone size: .
D gene: .
J gene: TRBJ1-1
V gene: TRBV4-3
CDR3 protein: CASSPRGNTEAFF
CDR3 DNA: TGCGCCAGCAGCCCTAGGGGGAACACTGAAGCTTTCTTT

clone size: .
D gene: TRBD1
J gene: TRBJ2-7
V gene: TRBV19
CDR3 protein: CASSLSGTGIYEQYF
CDR3 DNA: TGTGCCAGTAGTTTATCCGGGACAGGAATCTACGAGCAGTACTTC

clone size: many
D gene: TRBD2
J gene: TRBJ2-7
V gene: TRBV19
CDR3 protein: CASSVGRANEQYF
CDR3 DNA: TGTGCCAGTAGTGTCGGGAGGGCCAACGAGCAGTACTTC

clone size: many
D gene: .
J gene: TRBJ1-1
V gene: TRBV5-4
CDR3 protein: CASRYEGEGVTEAFF
CDR3 DNA: TGTGCCAGCAGATATGAGGGCGAAGGTGTCACTGAAGCTTTCTTT

clone size: .
D gene: .
J gene: TRBJ2-1
V gene: TRBV15
CDR3 protein: CATSRDWGGANEQFF
CDR3 DNA: TGTGCCACCAGCAGAGATTGGGGCGGGGCGAATGAGCAGTTCTTC

clone size: .
D gene: .
J gene: TRBJ2-7
V gene: TRBV2
CDR3 protein: CASMRGEGKDEQYF
CDR3 DNA: TGTGCCAGCATGAGGGGGGAGGGGAAAGACGAGCAGTACTTC

clone size: .
D gene: .
J gene: TRBJ1-6
V gene: TRBV12-3/TRBV12-4
CDR3 protein: CASSLLAYSPLHF
CDR3 DNA: TGTGCCAGCAGTTTGCTTGCCTATTCACCCCTCCACTTT

clone size: many
D gene: .
J gene: TRBJ2-2
V gene: TRBV7-3
CDR3 protein: CASSLSPRGSYTGELFF
CDR3 DNA: TGTGCCAGCAGCTTAAGTCCCAGGGGATCGTACACCGGGGAGCTGTTTTTT

clone size: once
D gene: .
J gene: TRBJ2-7
V gene: TRBV7-6
CDR3 protein: CASSLGPQSYSYEQYF
CDR3 DNA: TGTGCCAGCAGCTTAGGGCCACAGTCCTACTCCTACGAGCAGTACTTC

clone size: many
D gene: .
J gene: TRBJ2-3
V gene: TRBV20-1
CDR3 protein: CSARDGGGTDTQYF
CDR3 DNA: TGCAGTGCTAGAGATGGCGGGGGCACAGATACGCAGTATTTT

clone size: .
D gene: .
J gene: TRBJ2-5
V gene: TRBV29-1
CDR3 protein: CSVGGIDSETQYF
CDR3 DNA: TGCAGCGTAGGAGGGATTGATTCGGAGACCCAGTACTTC

clone size: .
D gene: .
J gene: TRBJ2-7
V gene: TRBV10-3
CDR3 protein: CAISEAGRTASYEQYF
CDR3 DNA: TGTGCCATCAGTGAAGCTGGGAGGACGGCGTCCTACGAGCAGTACTTC

clone size: few
D gene: .
J gene: TRBJ2-2
V gene: TRBV20-1
CDR3 protein: CSAREEVTGELFF
CDR3 DNA: TGCAGTGCTAGAGAGGAAGTGACCGGGGAGCTGTTTTTT

clone size: many
D gene: .
J gene: TRBJ2-1
V gene: TRBV2
CDR3 protein: CASSEVVRVHEQFF
CDR3 DNA: TGTGCCAGCAGTGAAGTGGTCAGGGTGCATGAGCAGTTCTTC

clone size: few
D gene: .
J gene: TRBJ1-2
V gene: TRBV2
CDR3 protein: CASSPGLNYGYTF
CDR3 DNA: TGTGCCAGCAGCCCGGGACTTAACTATGGCTACACCTTC

clone size: .
D gene: TRBD2
J gene: TRBJ2-7
V gene: TRBV15
CDR3 protein: CATSRELAAYEQYF
CDR3 DNA: TGTGCCACCAGCAGAGAACTAGCGGCCTACGAGCAGTACTTC

clone size: many
D gene: .
J gene: TRBJ2-7
V gene: TRBV5-6
CDR3 protein: CASSLYGEAYEQYF
CDR3 DNA: TGTGCCAGCAGCTTGTATGGGGAAGCCTACGAGCAGTACTTC

clone size: many
D gene: .
J gene: TRBJ2-7
V gene: TRBV20-1
CDR3 protein: CSAASGGWWEEQYF
CDR3 DNA: TGCAGTGCTGCCTCCGGAGGCTGGTGGGAAGAGCAGTACTTC

clone size: .
D gene: TRBD1
J gene: TRBJ1-2
V gene: TRBV20-1
CDR3 protein: CRGQGYGYTF
CDR3 DNA: TGCAGGGGACAGGGCTATGGCTACACCTTC

clone size: many
D gene: TRBD1
J gene: TRBJ2-1
V gene: TRBV29-1
CDR3 protein: CSVQGQGSKDEQFF
CDR3 DNA: TGCAGCGTTCAGGGACAGGGCAGCAAGGATGAGCAGTTCTTC

clone size: once
D gene: .
J gene: TRBJ2-7
V gene: TRBV10-3
CDR3 protein: CAISPLRRGQVHEQYF
CDR3 DNA: TGTGCCATCAGCCCTCTGAGGAGGGGGCAAGTCCACGAGCAGTACTTC

clone size: .
D gene: TRBD1
J gene: TRBJ2-7
V gene: TRBV2
CDR3 protein: CASSGDSRSSYEQYF
CDR3 DNA: TGTGCCAGCAGTGGGGACAGTCGCAGCTCCTACGAGCAGTACTTC

clone size: many
D gene: TRBD2
J gene: TRBJ2-1
V gene: TRBV9
CDR3 protein: CASSVEGLAGMDEQFF
CDR3 DNA: TGTGCCAGCAGCGTAGAGGGACTAGCGGGAATGGATGAGCAGTTCTTC

clone size: .
D gene: .
J gene: TRBJ2-7
V gene: TRBV5-1
CDR3 protein: CASLHAYEQYF
CDR3 DNA: TGCGCCAGCCTCCATGCTTACGAGCAGTACTTC

clone size: .
D gene: TRBD1
J gene: TRBJ1-5
V gene: TRBV2
CDR3 protein: CASSGTGGEGQPQHF
CDR3 DNA: TGTGCCAGCAGTGGTACAGGGGGCGAGGGGCAGCCCCAGCATTTT

clone size: .
D gene: .
J gene: TRBJ2-3
V gene: TRBV29-1
CDR3 protein: CSVYRSSVISDTQYF
CDR3 DNA: TGCAGCGTTTATAGGTCGAGCGTAATTTCAGATACGCAGTATTTT

clone size: .
D gene: TRBD1
J gene: TRBJ1-2
V gene: TRBV5-8
CDR3 protein: CASRTDRERDGYTF
CDR3 DNA: TGTGCCAGCAGAACCGACAGGGAGAGGGATGGCTACACCTTC

clone size: many
D gene: TRBD1
J gene: TRBJ2-1
V gene: TRBV15
CDR3 protein: CATYGTEYNEQFF
CDR3 DNA: TGTGCCACCTACGGGACAGAGTACAATGAGCAGTTCTTC

clone size: .
D gene: .
J gene: TRBJ2-1
V gene: TRBV10-1
CDR3 protein: CASSDRRGSSYNEQFF
CDR3 DNA: TGCGCCAGCAGTGATAGGCGGGGTAGCTCCTACAATGAGCAGTTCTTC

clone size: .
D gene: .
J gene: TRBJ1-6
V gene: TRBV19
CDR3 protein: CASRVGGLQSPLHF
CDR3 DNA: TGTGCCAGTAGAGTCGGGGGGCTTCAATCACCCCTCCACTTT

clone size: .
D gene: .
J gene: TRBJ1-1
V gene: TRBV30
CDR3 protein: CAWSQGRDTEAFF
CDR3 DNA: TGTGCCTGGAGTCAGGGGCGGGACACTGAAGCTTTCTTT

clone size: many
D gene: TRBD2
J gene: TRBJ2-1
V gene: TRBV9
CDR3 protein: CASSVGLAGVYEQFF
CDR3 DNA: TGTGCCAGCAGCGTAGGACTAGCGGGAGTATATGAGCAGTTCTTC

clone size: many
D gene: .
J gene: TRBJ1-5
V gene: TRBV7-2
CDR3 protein: CASSPLGGSQPQHF
CDR3 DNA: TGTGCCAGCAGCCCCCTTGGGGGTAGTCAGCCCCAGCATTTT

clone size: .
D gene: TRBD1
J gene: TRBJ2-5
V gene: TRBV20-1
CDR3 protein: CSARWQGAEKTQYF
CDR3 DNA: TGCAGTGCTAGATGGCAGGGGGCTGAAAAGACCCAGTACTTC

clone size: many
D gene: TRBD2
J gene: TRBJ2-1
V gene: TRBV15
CDR3 protein: CATSSGLAGTAYNEQFF
CDR3 DNA: TGTGCCACCAGCTCCGGACTAGCGGGAACGGCCTACAATGAGCAGTTCTTC

clone size: .
D gene: .
J gene: TRBJ1-2
V gene: TRBV20-1
CDR3 protein: CSVRGRTNYGYTF
CDR3 DNA: TGCAGTGTCAGGGGCCGCACTAACTATGGCTACACCTTC

clone size: many
D gene: .
J gene: TRBJ2-7
V gene: TRBV25-1
CDR3 protein: CASSEGAGVNYEQYF
CDR3 DNA: TGTGCCAGCAGTGAAGGGGCAGGGGTAAACTACGAGCAGTACTTC

clone size: .
D gene: TRBD2
J gene: TRBJ2-3
V gene: TRBV19
CDR3 protein: CASHGTSVASTDTQYF
CDR3 DNA: TGTGCCAGCCATGGGACTAGCGTAGCTAGCACAGATACGCAGTATTTT

clone size: many
D gene: .
J gene: TRBJ2-7
V gene: TRBV6-5
CDR3 protein: CASRTQSYEQYF
CDR3 DNA: TGTGCCAGCCGTACCCAGAGCTACGAGCAGTACTTC

clone size: many
D gene: TRBD2
J gene: TRBJ2-2
V gene: TRBV20-1
CDR3 protein: CSAPLAGGIGELFF
CDR3 DNA: TGCAGTGCGCCTCTAGCGGGAGGAATCGGGGAGCTGTTTTTT

clone size: many
D gene: .
J gene: TRBJ1-1
V gene: TRBV2
CDR3 protein: CASTFEAFF
CDR3 DNA: TGTGCCAGCACGTTTGAAGCTTTCTTT

clone size: .
D gene: TRBD2
J gene: TRBJ2-3
V gene: TRBV2
CDR3 protein: CASSATSGGLNTQYF
CDR3 DNA: TGTGCCAGCAGCGCGACTAGCGGGGGGCTAAATACGCAGTATTTT

clone size: .
D gene: .
J gene: TRBJ1-4
V gene: TRBV2
CDR3 protein: CASTPSLIYNEKLFF
CDR3 DNA: TGTGCCAGCACCCCAAGCCTTATCTACAATGAAAAACTGTTTTTT

clone size: .
D gene: .
J gene: TRBJ1-2
V gene: TRBV25-1
CDR3 protein: CASSEFGIQRGYTF
CDR3 DNA: TGTGCCAGCAGTGAATTCGGTATACAACGAGGCTACACCTTC

clone size: many
D gene: .
J gene: TRBJ1-2
V gene: TRBV5-5
CDR3 protein: CASSLRTNNYGYTF
CDR3 DNA: TGTGCCAGCAGCTTACGGACGAATAACTATGGCTACACCTTC

clone size: .
D gene: TRBD1
J gene: TRBJ1-1
V gene: TRBV5-1
CDR3 protein: CASRASRGPNTEAFF
CDR3 DNA: TGCGCCAGCAGGGCGAGCAGGGGGCCGAACACTGAAGCTTTCTTT

clone size: .
D gene: .
J gene: TRBJ2-1
V gene: TRBV5-1
CDR3 protein: CASSLASTSANEQFF
CDR3 DNA: TGCGCCAGCAGCTTGGCTTCTACCAGCGCCAATGAGCAGTTCTTC

clone size: .
D gene: .
J gene: TRBJ2-7
V gene: TRBV15
CDR3 protein: CATSSVYGGSSYEQYF
CDR3 DNA: TGTGCCACCAGCAGCGTCTACGGGGGTAGCTCCTACGAGCAGTACTTC

clone size: many
D gene: .
J gene: TRBJ2-3
V gene: TRBV29-1
CDR3 protein: CSVEDPVGTSTDTQYF
CDR3 DNA: TGCAGCGTTGAAGATCCGGTGGGGACTAGCACAGATACGCAGTATTTT

clone size: many
D gene: TRBD2
J gene: TRBJ2-7
V gene: TRBV5-1
CDR3 protein: CASGTGTSTYEQYF
CDR3 DNA: TGCGCCAGCGGCACCGGGACTAGCACGTACGAGCAGTACTTC